This TCR beta chain was recovered during a study of blood T cell repertoires in COVID-19. Some clones are missing from TCRdb's copy, which holds only in-frame ones; the method was immunoSEQ multiplex PCR. The table records roughly 160,000 clones, about 87% of them present only once. Concerning this clone: The sample holds other DNA sequences that translate to the same CDR3.

The clonotype originates from a man between 60 and 75 years old with COVID-19, enrolled during active disease. Sequenced input: peripheral blood.

The CDR3 nucleotides are TGTGCCAGCTCACCAGACAGGGACACTGAAGCTTTCTTT. Translation gives CASSPDRDTEAFF. The chain recombines TRBV18 with TRBJ1-1; 7 bases agree with TRBD1. Per the germline V gene, CDR1 is KGHSH and CDR2 is LQKENI. Unmatched junction bases numbered 0, after V lost 2 bases and J lost 3 bases. The CDR3 length is 13 residues. Full variable domain (remainder filled in from reference TRBV18 and TRBJ1-1): NAGVMQNPRHLVRRRGQEARLRCSPMKGHSHVYWYRQLPEEGLKFMVYLQKENIIDESGMPKERFSAEFPKEGPSILRIQQVVRGDSAAYFCASSPDRDTEAFFGQGTRLTVV.